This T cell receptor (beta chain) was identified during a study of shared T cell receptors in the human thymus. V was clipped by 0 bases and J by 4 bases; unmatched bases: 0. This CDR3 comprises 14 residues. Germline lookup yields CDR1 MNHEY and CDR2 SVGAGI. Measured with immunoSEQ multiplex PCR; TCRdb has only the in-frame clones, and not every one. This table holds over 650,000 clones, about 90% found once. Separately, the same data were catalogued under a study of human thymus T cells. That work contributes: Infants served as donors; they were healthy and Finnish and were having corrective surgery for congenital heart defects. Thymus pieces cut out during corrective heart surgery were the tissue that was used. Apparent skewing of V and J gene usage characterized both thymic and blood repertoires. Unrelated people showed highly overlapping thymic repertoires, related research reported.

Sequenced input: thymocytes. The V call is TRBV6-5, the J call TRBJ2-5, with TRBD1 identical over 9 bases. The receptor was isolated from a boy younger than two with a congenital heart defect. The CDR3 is CASSYSGQGETQYF. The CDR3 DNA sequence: TGTGCCAGCAGTTACTCGGGACAGGGAGAGACCCAGTACTTC.